The T cell receptor beta chain under discussion was sequenced for a study of response to subunit inactivated influenza vaccine. Study-wide results and limits: Every seasonal influenza vaccination brings in few new T cells, the authors suggested.

Using its own MiXCR run on the RT-PCR reads, TCRdb lists one record per CDR3 protein. The data contain more than 700,000 distinct CDR3 sequences, approximately 21% of them singletons. This clonotype was recorded a few times. The antigen remains undetermined. CDR1 is SGHRS and CDR2 is YFSETQ in the germline V gene. The ends lost 5 bases at V and 1 base at J; junction bases unmatched: 7. The CDR3 covers 15 residues. This TCR was sampled from a man aged 50 to 60 who received an inactivated influenza vaccine. Specimen: PBMCs from blood, collected roughly 5 days after vaccination. The chain combines TRBV5-1 with TRBJ1-1; TRBD1 aligns across 8 bases. The chain's CDR3 is CASRSGTGRNTEAFF. In DNA, the CDR3 is TGCGCCAGCAGATCAGGGACAGGCCGGAACACTGAAGCTTTCTTT.